The subject of this entry is one T cell receptor beta chain. Methods used by the authors: Estimated nucleated cell counts came from reference gene primer amplification. Clones were read by immunoSEQ multiplex PCR, and TCRdb kept only the in-frame ones, dropping some. V, J and clone size reflect that table, while D and trimming were determined from the DNA. This sample carries about 210,000 clones, about 88% of them seen once, and the ten largest clones take around 0.7%. These data are taken from a study of blood T cell repertoires in COVID-19. Across the whole study: COVID-19 samples from acute and convalescent phases originated in the United States, Italy and Spain. The cDNA or gDNA used as material had been derived from T cells, B-cell-depleted T cells, or PBMCs.

V gave up 2 bases and J gave up 1 base, with 9 bases separating them. This CDR3 has 15 residues. Germline assignment: CDR1 SGHRS and CDR2 YFSETQ. The sequencing input was peripheral blood. The clonotype was recovered from a man in his forties with acute or convalescent COVID-19. The V and J genes are TRBV5-1 and TRBJ1-4; D is possibly TRBD1 (5 bases). Written as DNA, the CDR3 is TGCGCCAGCAGCTTCTTCGGGGGAACTAATGAAAAACTGTTTTTT. This encodes CASSFFGGTNEKLFF.